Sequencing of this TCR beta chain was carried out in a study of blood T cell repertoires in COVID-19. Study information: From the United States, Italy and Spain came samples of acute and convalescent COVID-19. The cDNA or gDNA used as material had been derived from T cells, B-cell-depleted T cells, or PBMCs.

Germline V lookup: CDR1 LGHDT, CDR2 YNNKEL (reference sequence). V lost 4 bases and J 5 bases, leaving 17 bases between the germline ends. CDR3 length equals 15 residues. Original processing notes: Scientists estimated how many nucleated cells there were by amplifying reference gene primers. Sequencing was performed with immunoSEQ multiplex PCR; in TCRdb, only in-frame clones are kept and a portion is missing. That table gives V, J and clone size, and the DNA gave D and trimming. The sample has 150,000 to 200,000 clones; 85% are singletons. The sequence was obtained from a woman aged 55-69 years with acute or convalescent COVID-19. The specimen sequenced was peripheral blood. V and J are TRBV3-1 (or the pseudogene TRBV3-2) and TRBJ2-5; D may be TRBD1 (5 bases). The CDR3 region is CASSLGPRVGETQYF. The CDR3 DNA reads TGTGCCAGCAGCCTTGGACCCAGGGTAGGGGAGACCCAGTACTTC.